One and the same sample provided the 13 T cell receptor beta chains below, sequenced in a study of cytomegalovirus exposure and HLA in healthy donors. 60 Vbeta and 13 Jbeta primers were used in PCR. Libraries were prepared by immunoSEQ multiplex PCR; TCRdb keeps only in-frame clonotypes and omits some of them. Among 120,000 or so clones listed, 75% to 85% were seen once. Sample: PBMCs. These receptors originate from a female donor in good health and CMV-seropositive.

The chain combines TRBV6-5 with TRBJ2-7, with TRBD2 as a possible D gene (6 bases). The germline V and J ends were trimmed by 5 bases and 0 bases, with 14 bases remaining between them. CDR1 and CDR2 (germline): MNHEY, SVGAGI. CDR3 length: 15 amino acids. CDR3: CASSTGESSSYEQYF. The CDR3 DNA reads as TGTGCCAGCAGTACGGGGGAATCTAGCTCCTACGAGCAGTACTTC.

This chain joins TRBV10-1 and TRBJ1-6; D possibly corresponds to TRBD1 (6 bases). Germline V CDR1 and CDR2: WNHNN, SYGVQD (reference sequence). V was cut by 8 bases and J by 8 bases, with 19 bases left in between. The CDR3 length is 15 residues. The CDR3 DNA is TGCGCCAGCTCGGAGGGGGGGAAATCGGATTCACCCCTCCACTTT. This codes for CASSEGGKSDSPLHF.

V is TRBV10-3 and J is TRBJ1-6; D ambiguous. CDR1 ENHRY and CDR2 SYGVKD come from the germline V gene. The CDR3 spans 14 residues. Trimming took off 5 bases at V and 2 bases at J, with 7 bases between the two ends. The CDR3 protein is CAISRDPYNSPLHF. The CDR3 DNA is TGTGCCATCAGTCGGGATCCCTATAATTCACCCCTCCACTTT.

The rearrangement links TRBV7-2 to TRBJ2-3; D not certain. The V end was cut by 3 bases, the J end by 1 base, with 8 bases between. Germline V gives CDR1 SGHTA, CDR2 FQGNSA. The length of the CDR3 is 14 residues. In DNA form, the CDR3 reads TGTGCCAGCAGCTTCTCCTACGGCACAGATACGCAGTATTTT. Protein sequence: CASSFSYGTDTQYF.

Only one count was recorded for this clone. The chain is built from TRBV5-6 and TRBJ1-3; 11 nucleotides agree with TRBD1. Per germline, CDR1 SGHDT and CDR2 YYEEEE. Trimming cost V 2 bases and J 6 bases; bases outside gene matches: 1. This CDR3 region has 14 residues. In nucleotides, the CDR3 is TGTGCCAGCAGCTTCGGACAGGGGGCAAACACCATATATTTT. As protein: CASSFGQGANTIYF. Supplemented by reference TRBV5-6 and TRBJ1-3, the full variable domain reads DAGVTQSPTHLIKTRGQQVTLRCSPKSGHDTVSWYQQALGQGPQFIFQYYEEEERQRGNFPDRFSGHQFPNYSSELNVNALLLGDSALYLCASSFGQGANTIYFGEGSWLTVV.

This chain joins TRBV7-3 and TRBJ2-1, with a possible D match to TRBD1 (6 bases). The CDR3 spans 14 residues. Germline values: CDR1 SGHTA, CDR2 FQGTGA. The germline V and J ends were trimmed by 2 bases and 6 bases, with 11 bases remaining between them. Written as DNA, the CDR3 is TGTGCCAGCAGCTTATCGTTACAGGGCAATGAGCAGTTCTTC. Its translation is CASSLSLQGNEQFF.

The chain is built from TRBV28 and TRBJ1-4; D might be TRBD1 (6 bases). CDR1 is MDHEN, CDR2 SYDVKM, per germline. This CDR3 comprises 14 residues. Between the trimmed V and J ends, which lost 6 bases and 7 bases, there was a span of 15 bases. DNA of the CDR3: TGTGCCAGCAGCGCTACAGGGCTTGGTGAAAAACTGTTTTTT. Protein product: CASSATGLGEKLFF.

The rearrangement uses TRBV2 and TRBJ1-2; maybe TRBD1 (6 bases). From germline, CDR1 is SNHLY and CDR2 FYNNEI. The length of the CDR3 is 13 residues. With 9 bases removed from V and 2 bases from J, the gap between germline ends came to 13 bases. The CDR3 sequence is CASRQDLNYGYTF. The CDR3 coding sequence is TGTGCCAGTAGACAGGACTTAAACTATGGCTACACCTTC.

CDR3 amino acids: CASSPQSGTEAFF. CDR3 nucleotides: TGTGCCAGCAGCCCGCAGTCGGGGACTGAAGCTTTCTTT. This chain uses TRBV7-2 with TRBJ1-1; D ambiguous. The CDR3 length is 13 residues. V was pared by 5 bases and J by 5 bases, with 12 bases between. The germline CDR1 and CDR2 sequences are SGHTA and FQGNSA.

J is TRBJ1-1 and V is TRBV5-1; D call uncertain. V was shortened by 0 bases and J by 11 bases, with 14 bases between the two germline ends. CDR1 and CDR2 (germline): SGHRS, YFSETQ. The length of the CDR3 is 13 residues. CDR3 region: CASSLAQHWRAFF. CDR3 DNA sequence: TGCGCCAGCAGCTTGGCCCAACATTGGCGGGCTTTCTTT.

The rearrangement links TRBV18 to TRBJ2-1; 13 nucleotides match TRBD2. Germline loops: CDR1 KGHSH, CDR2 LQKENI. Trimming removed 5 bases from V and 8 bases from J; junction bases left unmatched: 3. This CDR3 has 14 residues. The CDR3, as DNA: TGTGCCAGCTCAAGGACTAGCGGGGGAGATGAGCAGTTCTTC. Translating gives CASSRTSGGDEQFF.

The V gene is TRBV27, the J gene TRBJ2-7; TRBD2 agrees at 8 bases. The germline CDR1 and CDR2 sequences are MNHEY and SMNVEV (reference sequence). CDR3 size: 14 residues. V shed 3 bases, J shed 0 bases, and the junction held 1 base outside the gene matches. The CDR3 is CASSFAGGSYEQYF. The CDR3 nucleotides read TGTGCCAGCAGTTTCGCGGGGGGCTCCTACGAGCAGTACTTC.

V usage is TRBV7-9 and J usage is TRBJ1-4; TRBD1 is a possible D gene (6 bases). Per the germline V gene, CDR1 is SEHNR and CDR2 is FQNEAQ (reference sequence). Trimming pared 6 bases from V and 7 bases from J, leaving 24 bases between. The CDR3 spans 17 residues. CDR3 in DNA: TGTGCCAGCAGTTCCGTTCCTGGGGGCTTTCCTTTTGAAAAACTGTTTTTT. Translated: CASSSVPGGFPFEKLFF. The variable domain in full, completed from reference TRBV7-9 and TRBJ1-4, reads DTGVSQNPRHKITKRGQNVTFRCDPISEHNRLYWYRQTLGQGPEFLTYFQNEAQLEKSRLLSDRFSAERPKGSFSTLEIQRTEQGDSAMYLCASSSVPGGFPFEKLFFGSGTQLSVL.